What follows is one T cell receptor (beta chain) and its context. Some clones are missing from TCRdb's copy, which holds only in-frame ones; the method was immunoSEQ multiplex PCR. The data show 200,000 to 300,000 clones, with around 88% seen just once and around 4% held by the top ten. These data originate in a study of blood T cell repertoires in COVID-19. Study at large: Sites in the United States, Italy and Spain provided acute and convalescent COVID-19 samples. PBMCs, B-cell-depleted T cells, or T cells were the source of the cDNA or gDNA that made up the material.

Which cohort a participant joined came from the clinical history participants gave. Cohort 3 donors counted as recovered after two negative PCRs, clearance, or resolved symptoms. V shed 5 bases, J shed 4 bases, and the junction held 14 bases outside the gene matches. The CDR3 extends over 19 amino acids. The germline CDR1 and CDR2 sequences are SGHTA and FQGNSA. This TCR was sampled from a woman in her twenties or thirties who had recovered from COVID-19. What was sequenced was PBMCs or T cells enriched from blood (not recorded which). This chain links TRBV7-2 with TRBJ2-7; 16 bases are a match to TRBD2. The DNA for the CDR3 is TGTGCCAGCAGCCTCCTCCCGGGACTAGCGGGAGGGCCTAGGTACGAGCAGTACTTC. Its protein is CASSLLPGLAGGPRYEQYF.